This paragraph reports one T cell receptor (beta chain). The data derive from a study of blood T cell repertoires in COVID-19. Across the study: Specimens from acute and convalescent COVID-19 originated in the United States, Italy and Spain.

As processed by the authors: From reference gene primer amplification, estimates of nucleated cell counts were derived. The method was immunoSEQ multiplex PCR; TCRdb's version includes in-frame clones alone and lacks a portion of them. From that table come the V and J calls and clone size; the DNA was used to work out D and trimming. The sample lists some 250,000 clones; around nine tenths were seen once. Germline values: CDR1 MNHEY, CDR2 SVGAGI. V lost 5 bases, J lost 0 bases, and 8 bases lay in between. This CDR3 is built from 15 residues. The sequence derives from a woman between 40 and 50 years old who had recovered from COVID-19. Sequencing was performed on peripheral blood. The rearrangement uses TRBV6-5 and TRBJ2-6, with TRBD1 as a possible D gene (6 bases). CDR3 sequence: CASSTRGSGANVLTF. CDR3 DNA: TGTGCCAGCAGTACCAGGGGCTCTGGGGCCAACGTCCTGACTTTC.